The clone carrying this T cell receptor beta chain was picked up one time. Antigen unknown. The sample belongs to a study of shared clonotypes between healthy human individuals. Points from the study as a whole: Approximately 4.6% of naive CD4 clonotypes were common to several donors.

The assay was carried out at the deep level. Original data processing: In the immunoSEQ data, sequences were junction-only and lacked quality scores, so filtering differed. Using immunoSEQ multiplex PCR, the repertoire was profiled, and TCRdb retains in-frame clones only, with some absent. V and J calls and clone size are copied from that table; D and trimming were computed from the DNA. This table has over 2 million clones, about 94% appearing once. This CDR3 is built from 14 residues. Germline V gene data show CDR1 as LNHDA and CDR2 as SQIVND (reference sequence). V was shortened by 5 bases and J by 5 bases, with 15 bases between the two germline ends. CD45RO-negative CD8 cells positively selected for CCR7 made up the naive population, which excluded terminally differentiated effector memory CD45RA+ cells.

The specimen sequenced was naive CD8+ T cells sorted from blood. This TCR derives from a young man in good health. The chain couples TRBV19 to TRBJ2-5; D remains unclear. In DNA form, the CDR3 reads TGTGCCAGTAGTTGGCTAGGCTCGGAGGAGACCCAGTACTTC. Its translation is CASSWLGSEETQYF.